The present entry profiles one TCR beta chain with its context. The record originates from a study of blood T cell repertoires in COVID-19. About the study: Nucleic acid was either cDNA or gDNA, and it came from T cells, B-cell-depleted T cells, or PBMCs.

Only in-frame clones appear in the TCRdb table, and some are missing; sequencing was by immunoSEQ multiplex PCR. The table has a few hundred thousand clones, approximately 87% seen once. Adults between roughly 18 and 89 years of age took part from under 30 US areas. V trimming: 4 bases; J trimming: 7 bases; junction bases outside the gene matches: 4. Germline loops: CDR1 SGHVS, CDR2 FQNEAQ. The CDR3 sequence is 14 residues long. The sequence came from a man younger than 45 who had recovered from COVID-19. The sequenced sample consisted of PBMCs or T cells enriched from blood (not recorded which). The genes are TRBV7-8 and TRBJ2-5; 12 bases align to TRBD2. CDR3 protein: CASSSLAGGATQYF. CDR3 nucleotides: TGTGCCAGCAGCTCCCTAGCGGGGGGGGCGACCCAGTACTTC.